The TCR beta chain under discussion was sequenced for a study of tumor and adjacent non-tumor tissue in lung cancer. The template was RNA from unsorted bulk tissue. With regard to this clonotype: The junction and the germline gene differ at one end; a read error may be behind it.

Germline CDR1 reads MNHEY; CDR2 reads SVGEGT. This CDR3 has 15 residues. TCRbeta libraries were built with three rounds of nested PCR, modified from ARM-PCR. A single record per CDR3 protein comes from TCRdb applying MiXCR to the multiplex PCR reads. The table includes fewer than 85,000 distinct CDR3 sequences, roughly 80% detected once. Sequencing was carried out using lung tumor tissue. This TCR was sampled from a woman aged 50 to 60 with non-small cell lung cancer. The genes are TRBV6-2 or TRBV6-3 and TRBJ1-5; TRBD1 matches 8 bases. DNA for the CDR3: TGTGCCAGCAGTCCCCGGACAGGGATCAATCAGCACCAGCATTTC. It yields the protein CASSPRTGINQHQHF.